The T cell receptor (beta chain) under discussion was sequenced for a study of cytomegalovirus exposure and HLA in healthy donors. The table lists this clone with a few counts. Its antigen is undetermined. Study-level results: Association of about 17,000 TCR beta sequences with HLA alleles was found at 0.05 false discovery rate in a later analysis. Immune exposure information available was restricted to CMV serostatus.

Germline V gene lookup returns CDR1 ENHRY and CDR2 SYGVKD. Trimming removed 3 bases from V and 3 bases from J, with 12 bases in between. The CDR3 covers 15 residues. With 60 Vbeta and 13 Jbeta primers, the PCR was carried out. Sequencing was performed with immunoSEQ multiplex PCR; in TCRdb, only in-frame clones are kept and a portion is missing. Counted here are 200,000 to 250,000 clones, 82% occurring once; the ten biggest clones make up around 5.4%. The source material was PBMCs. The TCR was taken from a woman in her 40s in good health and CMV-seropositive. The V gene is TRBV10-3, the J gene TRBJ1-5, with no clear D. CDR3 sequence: CAISDGEGTNQPQHF. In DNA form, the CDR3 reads TGTGCCATCAGTGATGGCGAGGGAACCAATCAGCCCCAGCATTTT.